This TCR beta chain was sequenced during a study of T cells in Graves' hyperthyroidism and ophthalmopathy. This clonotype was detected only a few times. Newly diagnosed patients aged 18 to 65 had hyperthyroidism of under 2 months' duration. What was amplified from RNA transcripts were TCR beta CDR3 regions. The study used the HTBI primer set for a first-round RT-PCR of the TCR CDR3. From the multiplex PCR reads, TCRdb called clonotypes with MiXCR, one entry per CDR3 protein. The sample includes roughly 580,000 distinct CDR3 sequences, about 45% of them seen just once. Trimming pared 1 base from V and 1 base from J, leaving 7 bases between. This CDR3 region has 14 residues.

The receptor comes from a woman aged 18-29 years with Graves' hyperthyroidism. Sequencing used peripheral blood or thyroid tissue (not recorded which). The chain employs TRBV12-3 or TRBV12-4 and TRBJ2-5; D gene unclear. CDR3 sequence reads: CASSLEDGQETQYF. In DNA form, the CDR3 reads TGTGCCAGCAGTTTAGAAGACGGCCAAGAGACCCAGTACTTC.